Presented here are 10 T cell receptor beta chains from one specimen sequenced in a study of response to subunit inactivated influenza vaccine. MiXCR was run by TCRdb on the RT-PCR reads, yielding one entry per CDR3 protein. The sample includes around 650,000 distinct CDR3 sequences, approximately 14% of them seen just once. The sample in question was PBMCs from blood, obtained roughly 13 days after vaccination. The receptors were sampled from a man in his fifties who received an inactivated influenza vaccine.

This clonotype was found many times. The chain couples TRBV12-3 or TRBV12-4 to TRBJ2-1; D unresolved. The CDR3 extends over 15 amino acids. Trimming removed 6 bases at V and 0 bases at J, with 12 bases between. CDR3 nucleotide sequence: TGTGCCAGCAGCGGAACAGCGCGCTCCTACAATGAGCAGTTCTTC. Translated, it gives CASSGTARSYNEQFF.

This sequence joins TRBV11-2 and TRBJ1-1, with a possible D match to TRBD1 (5 bases). CDR3 length: 13 residues. V gave up 4 bases and J gave up 4 bases, with 10 bases separating them. The germline CDR1 and CDR2 sequences are SGHAT and FQNNGV. The CDR3 region is CASSSRVPTEAFF. The CDR3 coding sequence is TGTGCCAGCAGCTCCAGGGTACCCACTGAAGCTTTCTTT.

The chain recombines TRBV24-1 with TRBJ2-1, with a weak D call TRBD1 (6 bases). The CDR3 is 13 amino acids. The V gene lost 4 bases and the J gene lost 9 bases, with 12 bases spanning the gap. Germline V gene sequence: CDR1 KGHDR, CDR2 SFDVKD. CDR3 in amino acids: CATSDSQGLEQFF. CDR3 in DNA: TGTGCCACCAGTGACTCACAGGGTCTTGAGCAGTTCTTC.

Only a few counts were recorded for this clonotype. The rearrangement joins TRBV12-3 or TRBV12-4 to TRBJ2-5; D is possibly TRBD1 (6 bases). The CDR3 spans 13 residues. V dropped 6 bases and J dropped 3 bases, with 11 bases sitting between them. The CDR3 here is CASRLGQKETQYF. For the CDR3, the DNA is TGTGCCAGCAGGCTCGGACAGAAAGAGACCCAGTACTTC.

The chain combines TRBV20-1 with TRBJ2-7, with 9 positions matching TRBD1. After removal of 5 bases from V and 5 bases from J, the junction contained 4 bases not matched to a gene. The germline V gene has CDR1 DFQATT and CDR2 SNEGSKA (reference sequence). The CDR3 consists of 12 residues. The CDR3 bases are TGCAGTGCTTGGACAGGGGTGCACGAGCAGTACTTC. Protein: CSAWTGVHEQYF.

This clonotype was observed many times. The chain carries TRBV12-3 or TRBV12-4 and TRBJ2-7; D perhaps matches TRBD1 (6 bases). V was shortened by 5 bases and J by 1 base, with 12 bases between the two germline ends. This CDR3 has 14 amino acids. The CDR3 nucleotides read TGTGCCAGCAGTCTCCTACAGGGTTCCTACGAGCAGTACTTC. Protein product: CASSLLQGSYEQYF.

This clonotype was picked up many times. The chain links TRBV12-3 or TRBV12-4 to TRBJ2-1, with D perhaps TRBD2 (5 bases). The CDR3 length is 14 residues. Trimming took off 3 bases at V and 7 bases at J, with 13 bases between the two ends. The CDR3 spells CASSLRALENEQFF. The CDR3 nucleotides read TGTGCCAGCAGTTTGAGGGCGTTGGAGAATGAGCAGTTCTTC.

This chain uses TRBV20-1 with TRBJ1-1; 7 bases map to TRBD1. Germline values: CDR1 DFQATT, CDR2 SNEGSKA (reference sequence). The V and J ends lost 3 bases and 0 bases, in that order; junction bases with no gene match: 4. The CDR3 length is 14 residues. The CDR3 loop is CSASRQGLNTEAFF. CDR3 coding DNA: TGCAGTGCTAGTCGACAGGGCCTGAACACTGAAGCTTTCTTT.

This clonotype was observed a few times. The gene calls are TRBV7-2 and TRBJ2-7; no clear D. V gave up 3 bases and J gave up 2 bases, with 5 bases separating them. This CDR3 is 12 amino acids long. Germline V gene data show CDR1 as SGHTA and CDR2 as FQGNSA. In DNA form, the CDR3 reads TGTGCCAGCAGCTTGCAGACCTACGAGCAGTACTTC. Translated: CASSLQTYEQYF.

This clonotype was counted between two and nine times. CDR3 nucleotide sequence: TGTGCCAGCTCACCGGGGGTTAAAGGGACGGAGACCCAGTACTTC. Amino acid sequence: CASSPGVKGTETQYF. The chain carries TRBV18 and TRBJ2-5, with D tentatively TRBD1 or TRBD2 (5 bases each). The V and J ends lost 3 bases and 5 bases respectively, with 16 bases between them. Germline assignment: CDR1 KGHSH and CDR2 LQKENI. The CDR3 runs to 15 residues. The whole variable domain, remainder taken from reference TRBV18 and TRBJ2-5, is NAGVMQNPRHLVRRRGQEARLRCSPMKGHSHVYWYRQLPEEGLKFMVYLQKENIIDESGMPKERFSAEFPKEGPSILRIQQVVRGDSAAYFCASSPGVKGTETQYFGPGTRLLVL.